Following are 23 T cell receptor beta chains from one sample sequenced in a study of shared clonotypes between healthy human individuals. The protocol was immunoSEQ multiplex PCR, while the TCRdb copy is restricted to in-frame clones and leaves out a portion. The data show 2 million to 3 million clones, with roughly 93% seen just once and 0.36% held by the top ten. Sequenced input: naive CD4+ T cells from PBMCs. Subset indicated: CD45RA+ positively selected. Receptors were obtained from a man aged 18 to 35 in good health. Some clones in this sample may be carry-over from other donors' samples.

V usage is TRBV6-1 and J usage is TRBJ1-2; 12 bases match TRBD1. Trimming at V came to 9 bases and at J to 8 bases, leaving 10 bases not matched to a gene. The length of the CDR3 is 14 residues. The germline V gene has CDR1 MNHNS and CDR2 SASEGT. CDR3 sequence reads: CARNRDRGLEGYTF. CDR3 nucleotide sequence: TGTGCCAGAAACCGGGACAGGGGGCTTGAGGGCTACACCTTC.

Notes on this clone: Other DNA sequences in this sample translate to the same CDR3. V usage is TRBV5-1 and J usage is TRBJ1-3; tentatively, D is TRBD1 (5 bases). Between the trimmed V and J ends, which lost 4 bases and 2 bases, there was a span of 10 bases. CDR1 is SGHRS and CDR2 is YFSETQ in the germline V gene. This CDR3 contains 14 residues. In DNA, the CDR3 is TGCGCCAGCAGCCCCGGACAACCTGGAAACACCATATATTTT. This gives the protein CASSPGQPGNTIYF.

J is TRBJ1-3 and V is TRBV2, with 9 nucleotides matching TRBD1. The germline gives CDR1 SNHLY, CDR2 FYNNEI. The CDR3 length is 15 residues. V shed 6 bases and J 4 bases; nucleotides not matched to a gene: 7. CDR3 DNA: TGTGCCAGCAGATCCGACAGGGGGTTAGGAAACACCATATATTTT. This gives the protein CASRSDRGLGNTIYF.

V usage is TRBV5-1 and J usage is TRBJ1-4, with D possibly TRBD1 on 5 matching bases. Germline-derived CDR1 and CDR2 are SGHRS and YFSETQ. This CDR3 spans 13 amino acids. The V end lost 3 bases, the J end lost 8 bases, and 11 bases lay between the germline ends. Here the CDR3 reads CASSSGTVEKLFF. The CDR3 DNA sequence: TGCGCCAGCAGCTCGGGGACGGTCGAAAAACTGTTTTTT.

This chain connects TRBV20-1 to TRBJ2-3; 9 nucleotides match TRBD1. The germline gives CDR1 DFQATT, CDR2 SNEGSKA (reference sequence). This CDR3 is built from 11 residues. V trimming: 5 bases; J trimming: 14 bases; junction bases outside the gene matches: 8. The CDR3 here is CSAPLGQGGYF. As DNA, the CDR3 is TGCAGTGCTCCCTTGGGACAGGGAGGGTATTTT.

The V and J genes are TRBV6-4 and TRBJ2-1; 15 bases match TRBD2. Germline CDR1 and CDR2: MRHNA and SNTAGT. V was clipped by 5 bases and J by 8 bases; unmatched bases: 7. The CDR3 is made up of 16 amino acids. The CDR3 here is CASSLGLAGGQHEQFF. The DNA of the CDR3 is TGTGCCAGCAGTCTCGGACTAGCGGGAGGGCAGCATGAGCAGTTCTTC.

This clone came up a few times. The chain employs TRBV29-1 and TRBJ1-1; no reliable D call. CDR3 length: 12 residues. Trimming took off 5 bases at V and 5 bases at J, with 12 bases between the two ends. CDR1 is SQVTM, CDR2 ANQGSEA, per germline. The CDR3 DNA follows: TGCAGCGTTCCCACCACCGGGACTGAAGCTTTCTTT. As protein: CSVPTTGTEAFF.

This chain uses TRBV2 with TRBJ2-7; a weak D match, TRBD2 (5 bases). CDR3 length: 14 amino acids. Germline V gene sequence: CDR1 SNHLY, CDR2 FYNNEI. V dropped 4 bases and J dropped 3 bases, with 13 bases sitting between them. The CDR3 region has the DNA TGTGCCAGCAGTGTTGAGGGAGTAGGCTACGAGCAGTACTTC. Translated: CASSVEGVGYEQYF.

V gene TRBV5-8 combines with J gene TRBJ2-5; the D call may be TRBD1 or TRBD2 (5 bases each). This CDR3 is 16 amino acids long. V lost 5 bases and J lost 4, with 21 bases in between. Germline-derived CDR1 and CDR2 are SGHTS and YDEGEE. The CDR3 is CASSLRGAEGAETQYF. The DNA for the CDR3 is TGTGCCAGCAGTCTCCGGGGCGCGGAAGGAGCAGAGACCCAGTACTTC.

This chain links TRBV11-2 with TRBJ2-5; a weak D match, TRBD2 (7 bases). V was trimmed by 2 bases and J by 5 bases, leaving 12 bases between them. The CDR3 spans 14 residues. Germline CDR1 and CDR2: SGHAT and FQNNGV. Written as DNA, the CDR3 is TGTGCCAGCAGCTTACGGAGGGGGGGGGAGACCCAGTACTTC. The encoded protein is CASSLRRGGETQYF.

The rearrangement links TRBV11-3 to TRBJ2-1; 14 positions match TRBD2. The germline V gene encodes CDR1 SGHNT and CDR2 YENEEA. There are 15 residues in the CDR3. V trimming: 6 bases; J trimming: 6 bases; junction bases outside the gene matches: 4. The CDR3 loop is CASSMGLAGVNEQFF. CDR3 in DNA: TGTGCCAGCAGTATGGGACTAGCGGGAGTCAATGAGCAGTTCTTC.

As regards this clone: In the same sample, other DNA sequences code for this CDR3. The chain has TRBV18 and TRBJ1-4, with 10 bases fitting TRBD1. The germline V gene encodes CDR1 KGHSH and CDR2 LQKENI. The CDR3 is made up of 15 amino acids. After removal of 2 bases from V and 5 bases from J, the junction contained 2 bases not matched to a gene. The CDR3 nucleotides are TGTGCCAGCTCACCAAGGACAGGGGGAAATGAAAAACTGTTTTTT. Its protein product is CASSPRTGGNEKLFF.

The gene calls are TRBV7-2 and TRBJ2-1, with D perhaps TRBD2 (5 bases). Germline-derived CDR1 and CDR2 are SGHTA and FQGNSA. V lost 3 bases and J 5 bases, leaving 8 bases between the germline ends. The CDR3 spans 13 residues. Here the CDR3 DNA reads TGTGCCAGCAGCTTGGACTTGGACAATGAGCAGTTCTTC. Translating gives CASSLDLDNEQFF.

The CDR3 DNA follows: TGTGCCAGCAGCGGAGGGTTTAAGGAGGGCCCACACCCGCAGTATTTT. Translated: CASSGGFKEGPHPQYF. The genes are TRBV9 and TRBJ2-3; perhaps TRBD2 as D (6 bases). CDR3 length: 16 amino acids. The V and J ends lost 3 bases and 10 bases respectively, with 24 bases between them. Germline values: CDR1 SGDLS, CDR2 YYNGEE.

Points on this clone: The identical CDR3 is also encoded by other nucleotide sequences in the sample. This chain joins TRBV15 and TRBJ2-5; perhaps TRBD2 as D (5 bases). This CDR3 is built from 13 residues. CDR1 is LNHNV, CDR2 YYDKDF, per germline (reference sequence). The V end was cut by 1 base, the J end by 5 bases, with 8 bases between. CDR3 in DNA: TGTGCCACCAGCAGAGCAAGGGAGGAGACCCAGTACTTC. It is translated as CATSRAREETQYF.

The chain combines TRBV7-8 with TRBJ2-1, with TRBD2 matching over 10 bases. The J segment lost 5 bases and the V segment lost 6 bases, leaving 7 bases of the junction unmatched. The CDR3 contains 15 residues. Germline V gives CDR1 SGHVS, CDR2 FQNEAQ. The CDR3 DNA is TGTGCCAGCAGTTTGGGGACTAGCGAGAACAATGAGCAGTTCTTC. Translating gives CASSLGTSENNEQFF.

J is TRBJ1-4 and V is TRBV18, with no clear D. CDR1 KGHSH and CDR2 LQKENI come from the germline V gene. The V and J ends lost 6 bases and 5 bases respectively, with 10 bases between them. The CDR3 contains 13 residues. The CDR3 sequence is CASSQNSNEKLFF. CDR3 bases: TGTGCCAGCTCTCAGAACTCCAATGAAAAACTGTTTTTT. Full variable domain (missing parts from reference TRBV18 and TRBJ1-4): NAGVMQNPRHLVRRRGQEARLRCSPMKGHSHVYWYRQLPEEGLKFMVYLQKENIIDESGMPKERFSAEFPKEGPSILRIQQVVRGDSAAYFCASSQNSNEKLFFGSGTQLSVL.

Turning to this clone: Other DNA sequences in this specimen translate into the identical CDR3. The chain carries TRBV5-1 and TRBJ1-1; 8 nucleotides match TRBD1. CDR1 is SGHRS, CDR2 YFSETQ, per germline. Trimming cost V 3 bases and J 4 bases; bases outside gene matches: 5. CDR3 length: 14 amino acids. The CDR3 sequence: CASSSGQGPTEAFF. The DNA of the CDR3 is TGCGCCAGCAGCTCCGGACAGGGACCCACTGAAGCTTTCTTT.

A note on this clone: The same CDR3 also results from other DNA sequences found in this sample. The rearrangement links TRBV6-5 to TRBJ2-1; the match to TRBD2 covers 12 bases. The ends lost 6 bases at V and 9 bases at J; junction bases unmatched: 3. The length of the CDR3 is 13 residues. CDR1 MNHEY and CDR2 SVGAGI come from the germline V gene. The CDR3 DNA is TGTGCCAGCAGACTAGCGGGAGGATCTGAGCAGTTCTTC. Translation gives CASRLAGGSEQFF.

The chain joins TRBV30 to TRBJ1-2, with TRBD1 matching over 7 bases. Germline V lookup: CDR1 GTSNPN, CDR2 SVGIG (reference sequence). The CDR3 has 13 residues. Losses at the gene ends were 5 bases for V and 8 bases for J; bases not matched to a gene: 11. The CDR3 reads CAWEKQGKDGYTF. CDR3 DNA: TGTGCCTGGGAGAAACAGGGGAAGGACGGCTACACCTTC.

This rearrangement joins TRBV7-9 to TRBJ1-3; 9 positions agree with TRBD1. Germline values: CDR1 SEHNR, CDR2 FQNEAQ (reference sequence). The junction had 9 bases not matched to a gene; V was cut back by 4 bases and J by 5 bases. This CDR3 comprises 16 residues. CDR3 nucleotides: TGTGCCAGCAGCTCTTTTGAACAGGGGGCGCGAAACACCATATATTTT. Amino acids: CASSSFEQGARNTIYF.

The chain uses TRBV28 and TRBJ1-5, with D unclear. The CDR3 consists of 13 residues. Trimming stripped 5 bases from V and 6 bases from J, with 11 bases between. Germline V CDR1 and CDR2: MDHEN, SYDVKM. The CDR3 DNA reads TGTGCCAGCAGTACCCCCGGGATTCAGCCCCAGCATTTT. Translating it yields CASSTPGIQPQHF.

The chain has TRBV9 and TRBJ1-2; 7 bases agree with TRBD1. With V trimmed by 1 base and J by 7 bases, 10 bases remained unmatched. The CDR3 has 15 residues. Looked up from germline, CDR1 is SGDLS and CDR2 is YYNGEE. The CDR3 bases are TGTGCCAGCAGCGTAAGTCCCGGGACAGTCGGTGGCTACACCTTC. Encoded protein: CASSVSPGTVGGYTF.